This is a list of T cell receptor beta chains from one sample in a study of blood T cell repertoires in COVID-19. Some clones are missing from TCRdb's copy, which holds only in-frame ones; the method was immunoSEQ multiplex PCR. The table includes roughly 180,000 clones, 65% to 85% detected once. Sequenced input: PBMCs or T cells enriched from blood (not recorded which). These receptors originate from a woman in her thirties or forties with acute COVID-19. Each CDR3 is given with its conserved first and last residue.

v_gene	j_gene	CDR3aa
TRBV21-1	TRBJ2-5	CASSKKAETSGKRETQYF
TRBV30	TRBJ2-3	CAAGGQLTDTQYF
TRBV3-1/TRBV3-2	TRBJ2-2	CASSQVRVGELFF
TRBV20-1	TRBJ2-1	CSASGAGGASGSLGEQFF
TRBV3-1/TRBV3-2	TRBJ2-1	CASSQRLGLIF
TRBV24-1	TRBJ2-2	CATSGRGRAYTGELFF
TRBV18	TRBJ2-5	CASSSLTGVETQYF
TRBV2	TRBJ2-1	CATSRRLAGALGYNEQFF
TRBV9	TRBJ2-3	CASSPRGIGTDTQYF
TRBV3-1/TRBV3-2	TRBJ1-2	CASSQARQGYYGYTF
TRBV29-1	TRBJ1-2	CSVVQNYGYTF
TRBV4-1	TRBJ2-1	CASSQPPAGAPNEQFF
TRBV7-3	TRBJ2-2	CASSSTGASGSETGELFF
TRBV3-1/TRBV3-2	TRBJ1-2	CASSQVMGPDYGYTF
TRBV4-1	TRBJ2-6	CASSQGQREPWANVLTF
TRBV19	TRBJ2-5	CASSITSTETQYF
TRBV19	TRBJ1-5	CASSSERLSNQPQHF
TRBV5-1	TRBJ1-1	CASSSVIGGTGGGTEAFF